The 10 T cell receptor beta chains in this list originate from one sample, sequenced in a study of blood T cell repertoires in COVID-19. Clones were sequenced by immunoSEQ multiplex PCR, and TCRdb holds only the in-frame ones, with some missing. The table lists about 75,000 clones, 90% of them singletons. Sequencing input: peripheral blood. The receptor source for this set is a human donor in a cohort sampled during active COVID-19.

In DNA, the CDR3 is TGTGCCAGCAGCAAAGATCGGACTAGCGAGAGTAGGGTGGAGACCCAGTACTTC. Translated, it gives CASSKDRTSESRVETQYF. The V call is TRBV21-1, the J call TRBJ2-5; the table's D call, TRBD2, was not checked against the DNA. TRBV21-1 is a recognized pseudogene. This CDR3 comprises 18 residues.

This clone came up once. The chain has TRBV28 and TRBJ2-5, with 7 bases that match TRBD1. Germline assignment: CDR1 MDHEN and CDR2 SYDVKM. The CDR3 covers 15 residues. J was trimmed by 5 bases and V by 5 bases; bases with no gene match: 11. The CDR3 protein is CASSTKVTGVETQYF. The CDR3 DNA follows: TGTGCCAGCAGTACCAAAGTAACAGGGGTGGAGACCCAGTACTTC.

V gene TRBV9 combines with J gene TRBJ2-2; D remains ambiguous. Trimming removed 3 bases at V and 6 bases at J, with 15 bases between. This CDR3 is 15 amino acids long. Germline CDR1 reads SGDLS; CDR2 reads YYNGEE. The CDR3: CASSAAGWSAGELFF. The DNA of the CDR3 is TGTGCCAGCAGCGCAGCCGGCTGGAGTGCCGGGGAGCTGTTTTTT.

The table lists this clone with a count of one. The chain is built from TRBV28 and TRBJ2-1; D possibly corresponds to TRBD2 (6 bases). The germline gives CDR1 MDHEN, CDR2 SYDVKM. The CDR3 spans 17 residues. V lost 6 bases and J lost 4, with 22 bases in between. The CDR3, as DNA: TGTGCCAGCAGCACAAACCGGGGGAGCGGGCGGTACAATGAGCAGTTCTTC. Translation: CASSTNRGSGRYNEQFF.

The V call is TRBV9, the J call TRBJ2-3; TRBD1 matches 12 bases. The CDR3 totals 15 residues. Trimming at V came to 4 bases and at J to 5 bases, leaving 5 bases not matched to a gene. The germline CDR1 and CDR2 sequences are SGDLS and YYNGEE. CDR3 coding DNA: TGTGCCAGCAGCACCCGGGACAGGGGGCAAGATACGCAGTATTTT. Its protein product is CASSTRDRGQDTQYF.

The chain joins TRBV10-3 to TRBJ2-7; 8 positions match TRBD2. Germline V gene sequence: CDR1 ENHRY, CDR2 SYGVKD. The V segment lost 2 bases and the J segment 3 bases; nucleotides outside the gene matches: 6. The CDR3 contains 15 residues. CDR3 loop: CAISEGVAGNYEQYF. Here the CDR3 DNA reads TGTGCCATCAGTGAGGGGGTAGCGGGGAACTACGAGCAGTACTTC.

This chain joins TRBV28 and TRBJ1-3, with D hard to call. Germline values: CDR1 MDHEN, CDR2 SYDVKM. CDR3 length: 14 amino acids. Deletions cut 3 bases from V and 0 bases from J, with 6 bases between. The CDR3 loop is CASSFVDSGNTIYF. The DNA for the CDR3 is TGTGCCAGCAGTTTTGTAGACTCTGGAAACACCATATATTTT.

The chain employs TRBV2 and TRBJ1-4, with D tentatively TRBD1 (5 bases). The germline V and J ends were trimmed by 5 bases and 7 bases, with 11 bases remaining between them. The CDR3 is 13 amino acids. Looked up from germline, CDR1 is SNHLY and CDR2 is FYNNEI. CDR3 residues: CASSPRQTEKLFF. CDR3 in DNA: TGTGCCAGCAGTCCGAGACAGACTGAAAAACTGTTTTTT.

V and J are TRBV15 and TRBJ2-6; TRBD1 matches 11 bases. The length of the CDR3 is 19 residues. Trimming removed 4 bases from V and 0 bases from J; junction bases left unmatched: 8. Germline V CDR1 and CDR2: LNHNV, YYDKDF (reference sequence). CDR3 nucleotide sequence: TGTGCCACCAGCAAGCCGCCCGGGACAGGGGGCTCTGGGGCCAACGTCCTGACTTTC. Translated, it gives CATSKPPGTGGSGANVLTF.

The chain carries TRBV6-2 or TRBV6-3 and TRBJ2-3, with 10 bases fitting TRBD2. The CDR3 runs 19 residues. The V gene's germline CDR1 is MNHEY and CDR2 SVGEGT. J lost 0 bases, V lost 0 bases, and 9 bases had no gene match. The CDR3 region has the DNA TGTGCCAGCAGTTACTCGATACCCACACTAGCGGGGAGCACAGATACGCAGTATTTT. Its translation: CASSYSIPTLAGSTDTQYF.